These 22 T cell receptor beta chains share one sample of origin, sequenced in a study of Tregs in tolerant kidney transplant recipients. Sequencing was performed with immunoSEQ multiplex PCR; in TCRdb, only in-frame clones are kept and a portion is missing. The sample has 200,000 to 300,000 clones; about four fifths are singletons. Sequencing was done on a sample of CD4+ T cells from blood. The receptor set was obtained from a human donor in good health.

This clone was recorded a few times. This chain joins TRBV27 and TRBJ2-7; weak D call: TRBD1 (6 bases). The germline CDR1 and CDR2 sequences are MNHEY and SMNVEV (reference sequence). The ends were cut back, 9 bases at V and 3 bases at J, with 15 bases in the middle. This CDR3 comprises 13 residues. CDR3 amino acids: CASGRQAYYEQYF. CDR3 nucleotides: TGTGCCAGTGGACGACAGGCGTACTACGAGCAGTACTTC.

This chain uses TRBV10-3 with TRBJ2-7, with TRBD2 matching over 11 bases. V shed 3 bases and J 2 bases; nucleotides not matched to a gene: 6. CDR1 is ENHRY, CDR2 SYGVKD, per germline. CDR3 length: 16 residues. The CDR3 here is CAISENASGGTYEQYF. As DNA, the CDR3 is TGTGCCATCAGTGAAAATGCTAGCGGGGGGACCTACGAGCAGTACTTC.

The chain is built from TRBV7-2 and TRBJ2-3, with D perhaps TRBD2 (5 bases). This CDR3 is built from 15 residues. The V end was cut by 5 bases, the J end by 3 bases, with 15 bases between. Germline V gene sequence: CDR1 SGHTA, CDR2 FQGNSA. DNA for the CDR3: TGTGCCAGCAGCCTACCGCTAGCTAAGACAGATACGCAGTATTTT. Protein: CASSLPLAKTDTQYF.

In DNA form, the CDR3 reads TGTGCCAGCAGCACCCACGCCGACAGGGCGGAGACCCAGTACTTC. Protein: CASSTHADRAETQYF. This chain joins TRBV5-4 and TRBJ2-5; 7 positions agree with TRBD1. CDR1 is SGHNT, CDR2 YYREEE, per germline (reference sequence). The CDR3 consists of 15 residues. The J segment lost 5 bases and the V segment lost 4 bases, leaving 11 bases of the junction unmatched.

The chain carries TRBV5-8 and TRBJ2-7; unclear D gene. This CDR3 spans 15 amino acids. V was pared by 4 bases and J by 3 bases, with 17 bases between. Germline CDR1 SGHTS, CDR2 YDEGEE. The CDR3: CASSAGPRPYYEQYF. Here the CDR3 DNA reads TGTGCCAGCAGCGCCGGGCCCCGCCCTTACTACGAGCAGTACTTC.

This chain uses TRBV19 with TRBJ1-1; the D gene is possibly TRBD1 (6 bases). The CDR3 is 13 residues long. With 7 bases removed from V and 4 bases from J, the gap between germline ends came to 13 bases. Germline CDR1 reads LNHDA; CDR2 reads SQIVND (reference sequence). CDR3 nucleotide sequence: TGTGCCAGTATCGGACAGTTCGGCACTGAAGCTTTCTTT. It translates to CASIGQFGTEAFF.

This clone was picked up one time. V gene TRBV5-1 combines with J gene TRBJ2-3, with 11 bases identical to TRBD2. Trimming took 0 bases from V and 4 from J; bases not matched to a gene: 4. Germline lookup yields CDR1 SGHRS and CDR2 YFSETQ. The CDR3 has 16 residues. The CDR3 nucleotides read TGCGCCAGCAGCTTGGAAAAACTAGCGGGAGCAGATACGCAGTATTTT. Its translation is CASSLEKLAGADTQYF.

The rearrangement uses TRBV25-1 and TRBJ2-3; D possibly corresponds to TRBD2 (7 bases). Trimming took off 8 bases at V and 1 base at J, with 13 bases between the two ends. The germline CDR1 and CDR2 sequences are MGHDK and SYGVNS. There are 14 residues in the CDR3. CDR3: CASGGGRGTDTQYF. CDR3 DNA sequence: TGTGCCAGCGGGGGGGGGCGCGGCACAGATACGCAGTATTTT.

The chain couples TRBV7-3 to TRBJ1-2; 11 bases are shared with TRBD1. The CDR3 loop spans 14 amino acids. Looked up from germline, CDR1 is SGHTA and CDR2 is FQGTGA. Trimming at V came to 4 bases and at J to 6 bases, leaving 4 bases not matched to a gene. The CDR3 here is CASSSRTGGDGYTF. The CDR3 region has the DNA TGTGCCAGCAGCTCTCGGACAGGGGGCGATGGCTACACCTTC.

This rearrangement joins TRBV19 to TRBJ1-5; D call uncertain. Trimming cost V 5 bases and J 2 bases, with 13 bases left between them. The CDR3 consists of 15 residues. Germline loops: CDR1 LNHDA, CDR2 SQIVND (reference sequence). The CDR3 nucleotides read TGTGCCAGTAGTTCCCTGATTGGGGGCAATCAGCCCCAGCATTTT. This codes for CASSSLIGGNQPQHF.

The rearrangement links TRBV7-2 to TRBJ2-5; TRBD2 matches 14 bases. With 5 bases clipped from V and 9 bases from J, the junction kept 5 bases outside the gene matches. CDR1 SGHTA and CDR2 FQGNSA come from the germline V gene. The CDR3 extends over 14 amino acids. The CDR3 DNA sequence: TGTGCCAGCAGCCCGGGACTAGCGGGGGTTTCCCAGTACTTC. Translating it yields CASSPGLAGVSQYF. The entire variable domain, with the rest obtained from reference TRBV7-2 and TRBJ2-5, is as follows: GAGVSQSPSNKVTEKGKDVELRCDPISGHTALYWYRQSLGQGLEFLIYFQGNSAPDKSGLPSDRFSAERTGGSVSTLTIQRTQQEDSAVYLCASSPGLAGVSQYFGPGTRLLVL.

The chain links TRBV10-3 to TRBJ1-1; TRBD1 might be the D (6 bases). The CDR3 spans 15 residues. The germline gives CDR1 ENHRY, CDR2 SYGVKD. With 3 bases removed from V and 3 bases from J, the gap between germline ends came to 14 bases. CDR3 sequence: CAISERGNEDTEAFF. CDR3 sequence (DNA): TGTGCCATCAGTGAAAGGGGGAACGAGGACACTGAAGCTTTCTTT.

In nucleotides, the CDR3 is TGCGCCAGCAGCCACCCGACAGGGTCCTACGCTCCAGGGAAAGGCTACGAGCAGTACTTC. Protein: CASSHPTGSYAPGKGYEQYF. This chain uses TRBV4-1 with TRBJ2-7, with TRBD1 matching 7 bases. Germline V CDR1 and CDR2: MGHRA, YSYEKL. With V trimmed by 3 bases and J by 3 bases, 23 bases remained unmatched. The CDR3 contains 20 residues.

This chain connects TRBV18 to TRBJ1-1, with TRBD1 matching 7 bases. CDR1 is KGHSH, CDR2 LQKENI, per germline. Germline trimming cut 10 bases from V and 4 bases from J; bases unmatched to any gene: 12. The CDR3 totals 14 residues. The CDR3 DNA reads TGTGCCACCGGAGGGGGCTTTAGGCTCACTGAAGCTTTCTTT. Translating it yields CATGGGFRLTEAFF. The full variable domain, completed using reference TRBV18 and TRBJ1-1, is NAGVMQNPRHLVRRRGQEARLRCSPMKGHSHVYWYRQLPEEGLKFMVYLQKENIIDESGMPKERFSAEFPKEGPSILRIQQVVRGDSAAYFCATGGGFRLTEAFFGQGTRLTVV.

The chain uses TRBV11-3 and TRBJ2-1, with 11 positions matching TRBD2. The CDR3 is made up of 18 amino acids. Germline trimming cut 3 bases from V and 3 bases from J; bases unmatched to any gene: 10. From germline, CDR1 is SGHNT and CDR2 YENEEA. In DNA, the CDR3 is TGTGCCAGCAGCTTGGGGAGAGTTGGGACTAGCGGCTACAATGAGCAGTTCTTC. Encoded protein: CASSLGRVGTSGYNEQFF.

V usage is TRBV6-5 and J usage is TRBJ2-7; 12 nucleotides line up with TRBD1. The CDR3 covers 14 residues. V shed 5 bases, J shed 7 bases, and the junction held 6 bases outside the gene matches. Germline CDR1 MNHEY, CDR2 SVGAGI. CDR3: CASSTGQGALEQYF. CDR3 nucleotide sequence: TGTGCCAGCAGTACGGGACAGGGGGCGCTTGAGCAGTACTTC.

The V gene is TRBV2, the J gene TRBJ1-1, with D uncertain. Looked up from germline, CDR1 is SNHLY and CDR2 is FYNNEI. The CDR3 runs to 14 residues. The germline V and J ends were trimmed by 3 bases and 4 bases, with 12 bases remaining between them. The chain's CDR3 is CASSDHSVSTEAFF. DNA of the CDR3: TGTGCCAGCAGTGACCATTCCGTGTCCACTGAAGCTTTCTTT. Filled out from reference TRBV2 and TRBJ1-1, the complete variable domain reads EPEVTQTPSHQVTQMGQEVILRCVPISNHLYFYWYRQILGQKVEFLVSFYNNEISEKSEIFDDQFSVERPDGSNFTLKIRSTKLEDSAMYFCASSDHSVSTEAFFGQGTRLTVV.

The V and J genes are TRBV5-4 and TRBJ2-1; 7 bases fit TRBD2. The CDR3 covers 16 residues. With V trimmed by 0 bases and J by 1 base, 4 bases remained unmatched. The V gene's germline CDR1 is SGHNT and CDR2 YYREEE (reference sequence). CDR3: CASSLGGSGSYNEQFF. In nucleotides, the CDR3 is TGTGCCAGCAGCTTGGGAGGTAGCGGGTCCTACAATGAGCAGTTCTTC.

The rearrangement joins TRBV11-2 to TRBJ1-1; unclear D gene. Germline V lookup: CDR1 SGHAT, CDR2 FQNNGV. This CDR3 is built from 14 residues. Trimming removed 2 bases at V and 0 bases at J, with 7 bases between. The chain's CDR3 is CASSLLGLNTEAFF. The CDR3 nucleotides read TGTGCCAGCAGCTTATTGGGGTTGAACACTGAAGCTTTCTTT.

The J gene is TRBJ2-3, the V gene TRBV4-1, with 11 nucleotides matching TRBD2. Trimming removed 6 bases from V and 5 bases from J; junction bases left unmatched: 7. The CDR3 is 15 amino acids. Germline-derived CDR1 and CDR2 are MGHRA and YSYEKL. The CDR3 sequence is CASSIAGGPGDTQYF. The CDR3 DNA reads as TGCGCCAGCAGTATAGCGGGAGGGCCCGGAGATACGCAGTATTTT.

The chain has TRBV7-9 and TRBJ1-3, with a possible D match to TRBD1 (5 bases). This CDR3 has 13 amino acids. V lost 5 bases and J lost 7, with 12 bases in between. Germline values: CDR1 SEHNR, CDR2 FQNEAQ (reference sequence). The CDR3 sequence is CASSDTGANTIYF. CDR3 DNA sequence: TGTGCCAGCAGCGATACAGGTGCTAACACCATATATTTT.

This clone appeared a few times. The chain has TRBV19 and TRBJ2-7; 9 bases are a match to TRBD1. The J segment lost 2 bases and the V segment lost 6 bases, leaving 5 bases of the junction unmatched. Germline V lookup: CDR1 LNHDA, CDR2 SQIVND (reference sequence). The CDR3 spans 14 residues. CDR3 in amino acids: CASSDRGGAYEQYF. The CDR3 DNA is TGTGCCAGTAGCGACAGGGGGGGAGCCTACGAGCAGTACTTC.